A single sample is the source of the 29 T cell receptor beta chains below, sequenced in a study of cytomegalovirus exposure and HLA in healthy donors. The PCR used 60 Vbeta and 13 Jbeta primers. Clones were read by immunoSEQ multiplex PCR, and TCRdb kept only the in-frame ones, dropping some. The sample shows 65,000 to 80,000 clones, approximately 81% of them seen only once. Sequencing was performed on PBMCs. The origin of the receptors is a woman aged 40 to 55 in good health and CMV-seropositive.

V is TRBV5-1 and J is TRBJ1-6; D gene uncertain. Between the trimmed V and J ends, which lost 0 bases and 0 bases, there was a span of 10 bases. The V gene's germline CDR1 is SGHRS and CDR2 YFSETQ. The CDR3 covers 17 residues. The chain's CDR3 is CASSLEPYDSYNSPLHF. CDR3 sequence (DNA): TGCGCCAGCAGCTTGGAGCCCTATGACTCCTATAATTCACCCCTCCACTTT.

The rearrangement joins TRBV29-1 to TRBJ1-4; no definite D call. V lost 4 bases and J 8 bases, leaving 26 bases between the germline ends. Germline-derived CDR1 and CDR2 are SQVTM and ANQGSEA. CDR3 length equals 17 residues. The CDR3 loop is CSVAGGGNPQLGEKLFF. The DNA of the CDR3 is TGCAGCGTTGCGGGTGGAGGTAATCCCCAATTAGGGGAAAAACTGTTTTTT.

The chain is built from TRBV5-1 and TRBJ2-2; 8 bases are a match to TRBD1. The trim removed 7 bases at V and 3 bases at J, leaving 8 bases unmatched. Germline V CDR1 and CDR2: SGHRS, YFSETQ. CDR3 length: 15 residues. The DNA of the CDR3 is TGCGCCAGCCATCAGGGGGCGGCGGACACCGGGGAGCTGTTTTTT. Translation: CASHQGAADTGELFF.

This clone was seen just once. The chain links TRBV28 to TRBJ1-4, with TRBD1 matching over 9 bases. The CDR3 runs 15 residues. J was trimmed by 3 bases and V by 8 bases; bases with no gene match: 7. Looked up from germline, CDR1 is MDHEN and CDR2 is SYDVKM. The CDR3 loop is CASRPQGASNEKLFF. CDR3 DNA: TGTGCCAGCCGTCCACAGGGGGCGTCTAATGAAAAACTGTTTTTT.

This chain joins TRBV7-2 and TRBJ1-4, with D possibly being TRBD1 (5 bases). This CDR3 has 14 amino acids. The V end was cut by 8 bases, the J end by 0 bases, with 10 bases between. Germline values: CDR1 SGHTA, CDR2 FQGNSA. The CDR3 nucleotides are TGTGCCAGCCGGGGGAGCGCAACTAATGAAAAACTGTTTTTT. This translates into CASRGSATNEKLFF. The full variable domain, rest sourced from reference TRBV7-2 and TRBJ1-4, is GAGVSQSPSNKVTEKGKDVELRCDPISGHTALYWYRQSLGQGLEFLIYFQGNSAPDKSGLPSDRFSAERTGGSVSTLTIQRTQQEDSAVYLCASRGSATNEKLFFGSGTQLSVL.

Points on this clone: The junction departs from the called germline gene at one end, perhaps through a read error. CDR3: CSGYGYTF. CDR3 DNA sequence: TGCAGCGGTTATGGCTACACCTTC. V gene TRBV7-9 combines with J gene TRBJ1-2; D gene ambiguous. Per germline, CDR1 SEHNR and CDR2 FQNEAQ (reference sequence). This CDR3 has 8 amino acids.

The J gene is TRBJ2-5, the V gene TRBV13, with D hard to call. Germline V CDR1 and CDR2: PRHDT, FYEKMQ (reference sequence). Trimming cost V 2 bases and J 2 bases, with 6 bases left between them. The CDR3 is 13 amino acids. The CDR3 nucleotides are TGTGCCAGCAGCTTAACTATTCAAGAGACCCAGTACTTC. It is translated as CASSLTIQETQYF.

This chain uses TRBV7-9 with TRBJ1-2, with D possibly being TRBD1 (5 bases). Deletions cut 1 base from V and 6 bases from J, with 9 bases between. Looked up from germline, CDR1 is SEHNR and CDR2 is FQNEAQ (reference sequence). The CDR3 consists of 13 residues. The CDR3 region has the DNA TGTGCCAGCAGCTTAGGGTCCAGGGATGGCTACACCTTC. The encoded protein is CASSLGSRDGYTF.

This clone has just a few counts. The J gene is TRBJ1-2, the V gene TRBV30; D is uncertain. Trimming took off 0 bases at V and 7 bases at J, with 12 bases between the two ends. The CDR3 covers 13 residues. The germline V gene encodes CDR1 GTSNPN and CDR2 SVGIG (reference sequence). The CDR3, as DNA: TGTGCCTGGAGTGTGGTTGGAGGCCCTGGCTACACCTTC. Translation: CAWSVVGGPGYTF.

J is TRBJ2-2 and V is TRBV5-8, with TRBD2 matching over 7 bases. Germline loops: CDR1 SGHTS, CDR2 YDEGEE. The V segment lost 4 bases and the J segment 9 bases; nucleotides outside the gene matches: 9. The CDR3 spans 14 residues. The CDR3 nucleotides are TGTGCCAGCAGCAAGTGGCGCGGGGGTCGGGAGCTGTTTTTT. It yields the protein CASSKWRGGRELFF.

CDR3 in amino acids: CASSLSIRGSGNTIYF. The DNA of the CDR3 is TGCGCCAGCAGCTTGTCCATTCGGGGGTCTGGAAACACCATATATTTT. This rearrangement joins TRBV5-1 to TRBJ1-3; D might be TRBD1 (5 bases). The V end lost 1 base, the J end lost 1 base, and 12 bases lay between the germline ends. The CDR3 extends over 16 amino acids. Germline V gene data show CDR1 as SGHRS and CDR2 as YFSETQ.

This clone was recorded once. A read error may account for a junction end that differs from germline. The rearrangement uses TRBV7-9 and TRBJ1-6, with TRBD1 identical over 10 bases. Per the germline V gene, CDR1 is SEHNR and CDR2 is FQNEAQ (reference sequence). CDR3 size: 15 residues. CDR3 protein: CASSFPGQGNSPLRF. CDR3 bases: TGTGCCAGCAGCTTTCCGGGACAGGGGAATTCACCCCTCCGCTTT.

Only one count was recorded for this clone. The V call is TRBV27, the J call TRBJ1-3; TRBD1 is a possible D gene (5 bases). CDR3 length: 14 amino acids. CDR1 and CDR2 (germline): MNHEY, SMNVEV (reference sequence). Trimming pared 2 bases from V and 4 bases from J, leaving 9 bases between. The CDR3 DNA reads as TGTGCCAGCAGTTTACAGGGTACAGGAAACACCATATATTTT. This translates into CASSLQGTGNTIYF.

This clone was seen more than once but under ten times. The chain links TRBV28 to TRBJ1-1; TRBD1 is a possible D gene (6 bases). From germline, CDR1 is MDHEN and CDR2 SYDVKM. V lost 7 bases, J lost 4 bases, and 22 bases lay in between. This CDR3 comprises 16 residues. CDR3 bases: TGTGCCAGCATCTCTAACCTGGGGGCAGGCCGCACTGAAGCTTTCTTT. Protein: CASISNLGAGRTEAFF.

The J gene is TRBJ2-3, the V gene TRBV11-2, with D possibly matching TRBD2 (7 bases). V was clipped by 3 bases and J by 1 base, with 11 bases between them. The CDR3 contains 15 residues. Germline assignment: CDR1 SGHAT and CDR2 FQNNGV. The CDR3: CASSFRGAGTDTQYF. The CDR3, as DNA: TGTGCCAGCAGCTTCCGGGGGGCGGGCACAGATACGCAGTATTTT. The variable domain in full, completed from reference TRBV11-2 and TRBJ2-3, reads EAGVAQSPRYKIIEKRQSVAFWCNPISGHATLYWYQQILGQGPKLLIQFQNNGVVDDSQLPKDRFSAERLKGVDSTLKIQPAKLEDSAVYLCASSFRGAGTDTQYFGPGTRLTVL.

The CDR3 DNA follows: TGTGCCACCAGCTCCCGGGACAGGGGGTTCCGAGGGGAAAAACTGTTTTTT. This encodes CATSSRDRGFRGEKLFF. This chain links TRBV15 with TRBJ1-4, with TRBD1 identical over 11 bases. Germline V gene lookup returns CDR1 LNHNV and CDR2 YYDKDF (reference sequence). The length of the CDR3 is 17 residues. The V and J ends lost 5 bases and 8 bases, in that order; junction bases with no gene match: 13.

This chain connects TRBV5-4 to TRBJ2-7, with D perhaps matching TRBD2 (5 bases). CDR3 size: 15 residues. Per germline, CDR1 SGHNT and CDR2 YYREEE (reference sequence). The ends were cut back, 4 bases at V and 1 base at J, with 15 bases in the middle. In DNA, the CDR3 is TGTGCCAGCAGCCGCCGGGGTTTGGGGTCCTACGAGCAGTACTTC. Its translation: CASSRRGLGSYEQYF.

The chain uses TRBV5-4 and TRBJ2-4; 11 nucleotides match TRBD2. Germline V gene sequence: CDR1 SGHNT, CDR2 YYREEE (reference sequence). This CDR3 has 15 amino acids. V lost 2 bases to trimming and J lost 6 bases; unmatched junction nucleotides: 4. CDR3 in DNA: TGTGCCAGCAGCTTAGGCCTAGCGGGGGGAAACATTCAGTACTTC. It encodes CASSLGLAGGNIQYF.

This clone has more than one count but fewer than ten. V and J are TRBV6-1 and TRBJ2-1, with D possibly TRBD1 on 6 matching bases. The ends were cut back, 8 bases at V and 2 bases at J, with 10 bases in the middle. Germline V gene lookup returns CDR1 MNHNS and CDR2 SASEGT. The CDR3 has 13 amino acids. CDR3 sequence: CASDRGTYNEQFF. Here the CDR3 DNA reads TGTGCCAGCGATAGGGGGACCTACAATGAGCAGTTCTTC.

J is TRBJ1-1 and V is TRBV6-4, with a tentative D call TRBD1 (6 bases). CDR1 is MRHNA, CDR2 SNTAGT, per germline. V dropped 9 bases and J dropped 10 bases, with 6 bases sitting between them. This CDR3 is 8 amino acids long. In DNA form, the CDR3 reads TGTGCCAGAGGGGGAGCTTTCTTT. This codes for CARGGAFF.

The V call is TRBV27, the J call TRBJ1-2; 9 bases map to TRBD1. Germline CDR1 MNHEY, CDR2 SMNVEV (reference sequence). The CDR3 spans 13 residues. The V gene end was trimmed by 5 bases and the J gene end by 8 bases; junction bases not matched to a gene: 6. The CDR3 bases are TGTGCCAGCAGTCCTACAGGGGGCTCCGGCTACACCTTC. Its translation: CASSPTGGSGYTF.

The chain couples TRBV6-1 to TRBJ1-1; perhaps TRBD1 as D (6 bases). Trimming left V 7 bases short and J 3 bases short, with 15 bases between. This CDR3 is built from 14 residues. Germline CDR1 is MNHNS and CDR2 is SASEGT. The CDR3 region has the DNA TGTGCCAGCAACACGGCCGGGGGGCACACTGAAGCTTTCTTT. It codes for CASNTAGGHTEAFF.

In its sample, this clone was seen a few times. This chain connects TRBV6-1 to TRBJ2-2, with unresolved D. CDR3 size: 12 residues. Germline CDR1 MNHNS, CDR2 SASEGT. Trimming removed 7 bases at V and 4 bases at J, with 7 bases between. The CDR3: CASIHTTGELFF. The CDR3 DNA sequence: TGTGCCAGCATCCACACCACCGGGGAGCTGTTTTTT.

V gene TRBV2 combines with J gene TRBJ1-5; D uncertain. Per germline, CDR1 SNHLY and CDR2 FYNNEI. The V end was cut by 6 bases, the J end by 5 bases, with 8 bases between. This CDR3 region has 12 residues. In DNA form, the CDR3 reads TGTGCCAGCAGAGCCCGGGATCAGCCCCAGCATTTT. Its protein product is CASRARDQPQHF.

Relative to its sample, this clone is medium-sized. The chain employs TRBV2 and TRBJ1-5; TRBD1 matches at 7 bases. V was clipped by 3 bases and J by 6 bases; unmatched bases: 8. The CDR3 covers 15 residues. Germline CDR1 reads SNHLY; CDR2 reads FYNNEI. CDR3: CASSEESTGSQPQHF. The CDR3 DNA reads as TGTGCCAGCAGTGAGGAATCGACAGGGAGTCAGCCCCAGCATTTT. Combining the CDR3 with reference TRBV2 and TRBJ1-5 gives the whole variable domain EPEVTQTPSHQVTQMGQEVILRCVPISNHLYFYWYRQILGQKVEFLVSFYNNEISEKSEIFDDQFSVERPDGSNFTLKIRSTKLEDSAMYFCASSEESTGSQPQHFGDGTRLSIL.

The V call is TRBV11-2, the J call TRBJ2-5, with 10 bases that match TRBD2. This CDR3 comprises 15 residues. V was clipped by 4 bases and J by 5 bases; unmatched bases: 7. Germline V gene data show CDR1 as SGHAT and CDR2 as FQNNGV. The CDR3 sequence is CASSSLAGDSETQYF. The CDR3 DNA is TGTGCCAGCAGCTCGCTAGCGGGGGATTCCGAGACCCAGTACTTC.

The chain employs TRBV4-2 and TRBJ2-3, with 16 bases fitting TRBD2. Germline V lookup: CDR1 LGHNA, CDR2 YNFKEQ. V lost 4 bases and J lost 3; bases outside the gene matches: 10. This CDR3 has 19 amino acids. CDR3 region: CASSPAGLAGGPGTDTQYF. CDR3 coding DNA: TGTGCCAGCAGCCCCGCGGGACTAGCGGGGGGGCCGGGGACAGATACGCAGTATTTT.

This chain connects TRBV18 to TRBJ2-3; 9 bases map to TRBD1. CDR3 size: 15 residues. V shed 6 bases, J shed 4 bases, and the junction held 8 bases outside the gene matches. Germline values: CDR1 KGHSH, CDR2 LQKENI. Here the CDR3 reads CASSLQGAAPDTQYF. The CDR3 nucleotides read TGTGCCAGCTCGTTACAGGGGGCGGCCCCAGATACGCAGTATTTT. The variable domain in full, with the rest retrieved from reference TRBV18 and TRBJ2-3, is NAGVMQNPRHLVRRRGQEARLRCSPMKGHSHVYWYRQLPEEGLKFMVYLQKENIIDESGMPKERFSAEFPKEGPSILRIQQVVRGDSAAYFCASSLQGAAPDTQYFGPGTRLTVL.

This chain connects TRBV21-1 to TRBJ2-7; the table's TRBD2 call for D was not verified on the DNA. TRBV21-1 is listed as a pseudogene. The CDR3 totals 19 residues. CDR3 sequence reads: CASSKTYLRSGGPSYEQYF. CDR3 nucleotide sequence: TGTGCCAGCAGCAAAACCTACTTACGAAGCGGGGGGCCCTCCTACGAGCAGTACTTC.